The rows below give T cell receptor beta chains drawn from one sample of a study of Graves' ophthalmopathy and Graves' hyperthyroidism. A single record per CDR3 protein comes from TCRdb applying MiXCR to the multiplex PCR reads. The sample has a few hundred thousand distinct CDR3 sequences; approximately 35% are singletons. Input material: peripheral blood or thyroid tissue (not recorded which). The receptors shown here come from an adult man with Graves' hyperthyroidism. The CDR3 runs from the conserved cysteine through the conserved F or W. Fields, in order: clone size, D gene, J gene, V gene, CDR3 DNA, CDR3 protein. The D gene is left open where the match is weak. Size is stated for part of the rows, as once, few or many counts, or as a class when the clone is expanded.

>.|TRBD1|TRBJ1-2|TRBV2
TGTGCCAGCAGTGATCCGGGACAGGGAAACGATGGCTACACCTTC
CASSDPGQGNDGYTF
>few|.|TRBJ2-5|TRBV30
TGTGCCTGGACAAAAAGAGGGGCCCAGTACTTC
CAWTKRGAQYF
>many|TRBD1|TRBJ1-2|TRBV9
TGTGCCAGCAGCGTGGAAGGACAGGGTATCTATGGCTACACCTTC
CASSVEGQGIYGYTF
>many|TRBD2|TRBJ2-5|TRBV6-6
TGTGCCAGCAGTTACTCGATCGTCAGCGGGGGGGCCAGCGAGACCCAGTACTTC
CASSYSIVSGGASETQYF
>.|TRBD1|TRBJ1-2|TRBV7-2
TGTGCCAGCAGCTTAAGGGCGGGACAGTGGGGGAATGGCTACACCTTC
CASSLRAGQWGNGYTF
>.|TRBD2|TRBJ2-1|TRBV7-2
TGTGCCAGCAGCACATTTGGCGGGGGGGGGAATGAGCAGTTCTTC
CASSTFGGGGNEQFF
>many|.|TRBJ1-1|TRBV2
TGTGCCAGCAGTGAACCCCCTCGGGGGACTGAAGCTTTCTTT
CASSEPPRGTEAFF
>.|.|TRBJ1-5|TRBV18
TGTGCCAGCTCACCGGAAAGGGCTCAGCCCCAGCATTTT
CASSPERAQPQHF
>many|.|TRBJ1-1|TRBV12-3/TRBV12-4
TGTGCCAGCAGTTTTCGGGTGAGGACTGAAGCTTTCTTT
CASSFRVRTEAFF
>many|TRBD1|TRBJ2-5|TRBV2
TGTGCCAGCAGTGAAGTAGGGGGCGGACCGGGAGAGACCCAGTACTTC
CASSEVGGGPGETQYF
>many|TRBD1|TRBJ2-5|TRBV5-1
TGCGCCAGCAGCACCGGGACAGTTTTTTCGGAGACCCAGTACTTC
CASSTGTVFSETQYF
>.|.|TRBJ2-3|TRBV5-1
TGTGCCAGCAGCCAGCTGGGGGATACGCAGTATTTT
CASSQLGDTQYF
>many|TRBD2|TRBJ2-7|TRBV7-8
TGTGCCAGCAGCCAAGGACTAGCGGGAGGAGTTTCGGACGAGCAGTACTTC
CASSQGLAGGVSDEQYF
>few|.|TRBJ1-1|TRBV7-9
TGTGCCAGCAGCTTCCAGGGCCGGATGAACACTGAAGCTTTCTTT
CASSFQGRMNTEAFF
>.|.|TRBJ1-5|TRBV10-3
TGTGCCAGCAGTGAAAGCCCAGGGGACAATCAGCCCCAGCATTTT
CASSESPGDNQPQHF
>.|.|TRBJ2-7|TRBV12-3/TRBV12-4
TGTGCCAGCAGGGACCGGGCCAGGGCCTTCGAGCAGTACTTC
CASRDRARAFEQYF
>.|TRBD1|TRBJ1-2|TRBV7-9
TGTGCCAGCAGCTCCCGCCGACAGGGAGACTATGGCTACACCTTC
CASSSRRQGDYGYTF